One and the same sample provided the 25 T cell receptor beta chains below, sequenced in a study of cytomegalovirus exposure and HLA in healthy donors. PCR primers comprised 60 Vbeta and 13 Jbeta primers. The method was immunoSEQ multiplex PCR; TCRdb's version includes in-frame clones alone and lacks a portion of them. The data contain about 170,000 clones, roughly 80% of them singletons. Input material: PBMCs. These receptors were obtained from a woman aged 18-35 years in good health and CMV-seronegative.

This clone was counted a single time. The chain employs TRBV5-8 and TRBJ2-3; D unresolved. Germline CDR1 and CDR2: SGHTS and YDEGEE. This CDR3 has 16 amino acids. Trimming pared 2 bases from V and 10 bases from J, leaving 23 bases between. The CDR3 DNA reads TGTGCCAGCAGCTTTAGCTCGCCGGGTAGTATCTTTTCGCAGTATTTT. This translates into CASSFSSPGSIFSQYF.

The V and J genes are TRBV11-2 and TRBJ2-1; 9 nucleotides align to TRBD2. Losses at the gene ends were 5 bases for V and 6 bases for J; bases not matched to a gene: 2. The CDR3 length is 13 residues. Germline CDR1 is SGHAT and CDR2 is FQNNGV. Here the CDR3 reads CASSRTSANEQFF. The CDR3 DNA is TGTGCCAGCAGCCGGACTAGCGCCAATGAGCAGTTCTTC.

This clone was found a few times. The V and J genes are TRBV7-3 and TRBJ2-7, with TRBD2 as a possible D gene (7 bases). Looked up from germline, CDR1 is SGHTA and CDR2 is FQGTGA. V dropped 1 base and J dropped 4 bases, with 14 bases sitting between them. CDR3 length: 15 amino acids. The CDR3 nucleotides read TGTGCCAGCAGCTTAAGCGGCGGGGGCCAGTACGAGCAGTACTTC. Its translation is CASSLSGGGQYEQYF.

The rearrangement joins TRBV7-9 to TRBJ1-1; 7 positions agree with TRBD1. The trim removed 4 bases at V and 1 base at J, leaving 6 bases unmatched. The CDR3 runs 15 residues. Per germline, CDR1 SEHNR and CDR2 FQNEAQ (reference sequence). For the CDR3, the DNA is TGTGCCAGCAGCTACCTAACAGGGGAGAACACTGAAGCTTTCTTT. Amino acid sequence: CASSYLTGENTEAFF.

The J gene is TRBJ1-2, the V gene TRBV5-8; D gene uncertain. The CDR3 length is 17 residues. The V gene's germline CDR1 is SGHTS and CDR2 YDEGEE. The germline V and J ends were trimmed by 2 bases and 6 bases, with 23 bases remaining between them. CDR3 loop: CASSFYPISDLFDGYTF. The CDR3 DNA reads as TGTGCCAGCAGCTTCTACCCCATTTCGGACTTGTTTGATGGCTACACCTTC.

The chain joins TRBV7-8 to TRBJ1-5; TRBD1 matches 9 bases. V lost 4 bases, J lost 0 bases, and 13 bases stayed unmatched. The CDR3 is 19 amino acids. Germline values: CDR1 SGHVS, CDR2 FQNEAQ. CDR3 sequence reads: CASSSPGQGSGVSNQPQHF. As DNA, the CDR3 is TGTGCCAGCAGCTCACCGGGACAGGGATCCGGAGTTAGCAATCAGCCCCAGCATTTT.

The chain combines TRBV4-1 with TRBJ1-1; 11 nucleotides agree with TRBD1. Germline V gene lookup returns CDR1 MGHRA and CDR2 YSYEKL. V shed 6 bases, J shed 6 bases, and the junction held 3 bases outside the gene matches. There are 13 residues in the CDR3. Written as DNA, the CDR3 is TGCGCCAGCAGTGCGGGACAGGGGGCTGAAGCTTTCTTT. Protein product: CASSAGQGAEAFF.

This clone was counted a few times. The V and J genes are TRBV2 and TRBJ1-2; TRBD1 matches at 12 bases. This CDR3 is built from 15 residues. Germline V gene data show CDR1 as SNHLY and CDR2 as FYNNEI. The J segment lost 8 bases and the V segment lost 6 bases, leaving 10 bases of the junction unmatched. The CDR3: CASRAGTGGGEGYTF. The CDR3 coding sequence is TGTGCCAGCAGAGCCGGGACAGGGGGCGGGGAAGGCTACACCTTC.

This chain uses TRBV5-1 with TRBJ2-5; D might be TRBD1 (5 bases). The DNA end is a closer match to TRBJ2-7, so the J assignment may be wrong. CDR3 length equals 14 residues. Looked up from germline, CDR1 is SGHRS and CDR2 is YFSETQ. The CDR3 protein is CASSLEDIAYEQYF. The DNA for the CDR3 is TGCGCCAGCAGCTTGGAGGACATTGCCTACGAGCAGTACTTC.

The chain is built from TRBV27 and TRBJ2-6, with 7 positions matching TRBD1. Trimming at V came to 0 bases and at J to 1 base, leaving 6 bases not matched to a gene. The germline CDR1 and CDR2 sequences are MNHEY and SMNVEV (reference sequence). The CDR3 is 18 residues long. CDR3 nucleotides: TGTGCCAGCAGTTTATCCCGGACAGGTCATTCTGGGGCCAACGTCCTGACTTTC. Protein: CASSLSRTGHSGANVLTF.

This chain connects TRBV5-1 to TRBJ1-4; D is perhaps TRBD1 (5 bases). Between the trimmed V and J ends, which lost 4 bases and 8 bases, there was a span of 18 bases. The V gene's germline CDR1 is SGHRS and CDR2 YFSETQ. The CDR3 runs to 15 residues. CDR3 loop: CASSSRTGGDEKLFF. The CDR3 nucleotides are TGCGCCAGCAGCAGCCGGACCGGGGGGGACGAAAAACTGTTTTTT.

CDR3 region: CASSESSGKPQHF. The CDR3 nucleotides read TGCGCCAGCAGTGAGTCGTCGGGTAAGCCCCAGCATTTT. The rearrangement uses TRBV10-1 and TRBJ1-5; D gene unclear. Germline V gene sequence: CDR1 WNHNN, CDR2 SYGVQD (reference sequence). The CDR3 is made up of 13 amino acids. Trimming took off 0 bases at V and 8 bases at J, with 8 bases between the two ends.

This chain joins TRBV28 and TRBJ2-1; TRBD2 matches at 7 bases. V dropped 3 bases and J dropped 4; count of bases not matched to a gene: 6. The CDR3 is made up of 15 amino acids. The germline V gene encodes CDR1 MDHEN and CDR2 SYDVKM. The DNA of the CDR3 is TGTGCCAGCAGTTTGGGGGGGATACGTTACAATGAGCAGTTCTTC. It translates to CASSLGGIRYNEQFF.

The J gene is TRBJ2-5, the V gene TRBV15; TRBD1 agrees at 10 bases. The V gene's germline CDR1 is LNHNV and CDR2 YYDKDF (reference sequence). The V segment lost 5 bases and the J segment 4 bases; nucleotides outside the gene matches: 10. The CDR3 consists of 16 residues. CDR3 coding DNA: TGTGCCACCAGCGCCCGGACAGGGGGTGATATAGAGACCCAGTACTTC. The encoded protein is CATSARTGGDIETQYF.

This chain's CDR3 is CASSLERLREGVQFF. CDR3 DNA sequence: TGTGCCAGCAGCCTAGAGCGGTTGCGGGAGGGGGTGCAGTTCTTC. V is TRBV7-2 and J is TRBJ2-1; 9 bases map to TRBD2. Unmatched junction bases numbered 14, after V lost 5 bases and J lost 12 bases. This CDR3 is built from 15 residues. Germline V lookup: CDR1 SGHTA, CDR2 FQGNSA.

J is TRBJ2-3 and V is TRBV4-2; weak D call: TRBD2 (6 bases). CDR1 is LGHNA, CDR2 YNFKEQ, per germline. This CDR3 comprises 20 residues. Deletions cut 0 bases from V and 4 bases from J, with 26 bases between. CDR3 loop: CASSQDGSSGYGGSADTQYF. Written as DNA, the CDR3 is TGTGCCAGCAGCCAAGATGGGTCAAGCGGGTATGGGGGGAGCGCAGATACGCAGTATTTT.

This clone was picked up one time. The chain is built from TRBV15 and TRBJ1-4; 7 bases are shared with TRBD1. Germline CDR1 LNHNV, CDR2 YYDKDF (reference sequence). V gave up 5 bases and J gave up 5 bases; unmatched junction bases: 17. This CDR3 comprises 18 residues. CDR3 amino acids: CATSQLNQLQGRNEKLFF. The CDR3 region has the DNA TGTGCCACCAGCCAACTTAATCAATTACAGGGGAGAAATGAAAAACTGTTTTTT.

V is TRBV15 and J is TRBJ2-7; D not certain. Germline V gives CDR1 LNHNV, CDR2 YYDKDF (reference sequence). V was trimmed by 0 bases and J by 6 bases, leaving 6 bases between them. This CDR3 is 12 amino acids long. The DNA for the CDR3 is TGTGCCACCAGCAGAGAGGCTAGCGAGCAGTACTTC. It codes for CATSREASEQYF. Full variable domain (missing parts from reference TRBV15 and TRBJ2-7): DAMVIQNPRYQVTQFGKPVTLSCSQTLNHNVMYWYQQKSSQAPKLLFHYYDKDFNNEADTPDNFQSRRPNTSFCFLDIRSPGLGDTAMYLCATSREASEQYFGPGTRLTVT.

The chain recombines TRBV9 with TRBJ2-1, with TRBD2 matching over 8 bases. Germline values: CDR1 SGDLS, CDR2 YYNGEE. This CDR3 contains 18 residues. J lost 2 bases, V lost 4 bases, and 14 bases had no gene match. DNA for the CDR3: TGTGCCAGCAGCACTACTCGTAGCGGGGAGGCTCCCTACAATGAGCAGTTCTTC. This encodes CASSTTRSGEAPYNEQFF.

This clone was seen a handful of times. The chain couples TRBV6-5 to TRBJ1-1; D gene ambiguous. V lost 9 bases, J lost 3 bases, and 14 bases lay in between. Germline V lookup: CDR1 MNHEY, CDR2 SVGAGI. The CDR3 is 13 residues long. CDR3: CASKRTMDTEAFF. DNA of the CDR3: TGTGCCAGTAAGCGGACGATGGACACTGAAGCTTTCTTT.

V gene TRBV6-1 combines with J gene TRBJ2-7, with TRBD1 matching over 9 bases. The V segment lost 0 bases and the J segment 2 bases; nucleotides outside the gene matches: 5. Germline V gene data show CDR1 as MNHNS and CDR2 as SASEGT. This CDR3 spans 16 amino acids. CDR3 protein: CASSEAHDRGAYEQYF. CDR3 nucleotide sequence: TGTGCCAGCAGTGAAGCTCACGACAGGGGGGCCTACGAGCAGTACTTC.

CDR3 coding DNA: TGTGCCAGCGTGAACCAGGGGGCGGGAAACACCATATATTTT. This encodes CASVNQGAGNTIYF. The V gene is TRBV2, the J gene TRBJ1-3, with 8 nucleotides matching TRBD1. Germline assignment: CDR1 SNHLY and CDR2 FYNNEI. The V and J ends lost 8 bases and 4 bases, in that order; junction bases with no gene match: 7. The CDR3 runs 14 residues.

The J gene is TRBJ2-1, the V gene TRBV10-2; possible D gene TRBD1, 5 bases. This CDR3 contains 13 residues. V gave up 5 bases and J gave up 4 bases, with 9 bases separating them. Germline CDR1 WSHSY, CDR2 SAAADI. The CDR3, as DNA: TGCGCCAGCAGTTTACAGGTTTACAATGAGCAGTTCTTC. Translated: CASSLQVYNEQFF.

The chain's CDR3 is CASSIQRSNTGELFF. Written as DNA, the CDR3 is TGTGCCAGTAGTATTCAGCGATCGAACACCGGGGAGCTGTTTTTT. The chain combines TRBV19 with TRBJ2-2, with D uncertain. Per germline, CDR1 LNHDA and CDR2 SQIVND (reference sequence). The V end was cut by 3 bases, the J end by 0 bases, with 8 bases between. The CDR3 totals 15 residues.

The chain employs TRBV29-1 and TRBJ2-2, with D tentatively TRBD2 (6 bases). The V gene lost 6 bases and the J gene lost 0 bases, with 11 bases spanning the gap. This CDR3 has 14 residues. The germline CDR1 and CDR2 sequences are SQVTM and ANQGSEA. The CDR3 DNA sequence: TGCAGCGTGACCGGGACTCCGAACACCGGGGAGCTGTTTTTT. Translated, it gives CSVTGTPNTGELFF.